The sequence of this T cell receptor beta chain was determined in a study of blood T cells in healthy people across ages. Study outcomes and limitations: Researchers deemed the diversity estimates from one million T cells underestimates.

Then a second PCR, running roughly 7 to 11 cycles, was carried out with a sample-barcoded 5' primer and a J-beta primer mix. Tagging of each cDNA molecule was performed by a template-switch adaptor with 12 random nucleotides. MiXCR was run by TCRdb on the 5' RACE reads, yielding one entry per CDR3 protein. The sample contains under 2,000,000 distinct CDR3 sequences, about 50% of which appear only once. V gave up 6 bases and J gave up 5 bases, with 17 bases separating them. Germline V gives CDR1 DFQATT, CDR2 SNEGSKA (reference sequence). The CDR3 loop spans 14 amino acids. For this clonotype: Its antigen is currently unknown.

J is TRBJ1-5 and V is TRBV20-1; no firm D call. This clonotype was sampled from a middle-aged woman in good health. The sequencing sample was made of blood. In nucleotides, the CDR3 is TGCAGTGCAAAGAGCGCGTTTAGGGATCAGCCCCAGCATTTT. Translated, it gives CSAKSAFRDQPQHF.